Sequencing of this TCR beta chain was carried out in a study of OX40 agonist ivuxolimab in advanced cancers. About the study: The dose-escalation group included hepatocellular carcinoma, melanoma, renal cell carcinoma and head and neck cancer. The group had a mean age of around 60 years, ranged from roughly 23 to 85, and was 80% to 85% male.

Sequencing used immunoSEQ multiplex PCR; TCRdb keeps in-frame clones, though not all of them. The data show 95,000 or so clones, roughly nine tenths seen once. Individuals having autoimmune disease history or systemic immunosuppression were not enrolled. Study results and limitations: CD4+ T cells averaged fewer expanded clones than CD8+ T cells.

Points on this clone: Its matching antigen is unknown.

This receptor was taken from an adult with an advanced solid tumor such as melanoma, head and neck, liver or kidney cancer. Sample: CD4+ or CD8+ T cells sorted from blood, taken in a trial of the OX40 agonist ivuxolimab.

DNA of the CDR3: TGCAGCGTTGAAGACAGGGCCAACGTCCTGACTTTC. Residues: CSVEDRANVLTF. The rearrangement links TRBV29-1 to TRBJ2-6; D remains unclear. There are 12 residues in the CDR3. Germline V gene data show CDR1 as SQVTM and CDR2 as ANQGSEA. V was pared by 0 bases and J by 5 bases, with 2 bases between.